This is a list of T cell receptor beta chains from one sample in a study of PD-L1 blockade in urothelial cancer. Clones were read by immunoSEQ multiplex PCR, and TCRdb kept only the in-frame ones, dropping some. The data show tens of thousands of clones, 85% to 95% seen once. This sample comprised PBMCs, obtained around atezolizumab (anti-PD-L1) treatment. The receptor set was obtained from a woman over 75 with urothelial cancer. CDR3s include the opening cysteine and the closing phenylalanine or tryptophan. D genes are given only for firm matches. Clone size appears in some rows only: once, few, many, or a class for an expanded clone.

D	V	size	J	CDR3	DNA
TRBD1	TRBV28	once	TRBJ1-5	CASRPGGTGGNQPQHF	TGTGCCAGCCGACCAGGAGGGACAGGGGGTAATCAGCCCCAGCATTTT
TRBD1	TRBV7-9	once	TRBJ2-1	CASSLSSGGIRGNEQFF	TGTGCCAGCAGCTTAAGTTCAGGGGGAATTAGGGGCAATGAGCAGTTCTTC
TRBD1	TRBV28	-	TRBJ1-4	CASEDRDRGEKLFF	TGTGCCAGCGAAGACCGGGACAGGGGTGAAAAACTGTTTTTT
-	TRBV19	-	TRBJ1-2	CASQTNRVGNGYTF	TGTGCCAGCCAAACGAACAGGGTAGGGAATGGCTACACCTTC
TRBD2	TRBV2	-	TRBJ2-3	CASRTGREGGYF	TGTGCCAGCAGGACCGGGCGGGAGGGGGGGTATTTT
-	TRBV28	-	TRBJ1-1	CASLSGGNTEAFF	TGTGCCAGCCTCTCGGGGGGGAACACTGAAGCTTTCTTT
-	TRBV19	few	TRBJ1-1	CASSIQGSSRGTEAFF	TGTGCCAGTAGTATCCAGGGGAGTTCAAGGGGCACTGAAGCTTTCTTT
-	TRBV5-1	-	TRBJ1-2	CASSLEANYGYTF	TGCGCCAGCAGCTTGGAAGCCAACTATGGCTACACCTTC
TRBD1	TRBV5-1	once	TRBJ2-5	CASSLAGQGETQYF	TGCGCCAGCAGCTTGGCCGGACAGGGAGAGACCCAGTACTTC
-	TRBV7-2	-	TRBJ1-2	CASSLRRDYGYTF	TGTGCCAGCAGCTTGCGTCGAGACTATGGCTACACCTTC
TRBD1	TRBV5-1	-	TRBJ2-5	CASTTGEETQYF	TGCGCCAGCACAACAGGGGAAGAGACCCAGTACTTC
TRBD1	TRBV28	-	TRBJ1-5	CASDGYPGQGAQPQHF	TGTGCCAGCGACGGATACCCCGGACAGGGCGCTCAGCCCCAGCATTTT
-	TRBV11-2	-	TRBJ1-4	CASRSGGKGVEKLFF	TGTGCCAGCAGGTCCGGGGGGAAGGGCGTTGAAAAACTGTTTTTT
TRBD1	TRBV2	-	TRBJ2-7	CASRRPGQGTYEQYF	TGTGCCAGCAGGAGACCGGGACAGGGCACCTACGAGCAGTACTTC
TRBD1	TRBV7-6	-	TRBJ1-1	CASSLEGQGGTEAFF	TGTGCCAGCAGCTTAGAAGGACAGGGAGGCACTGAAGCTTTCTTT
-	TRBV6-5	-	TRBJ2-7	CASRRRGEQYF	TGTGCCAGCAGGAGGAGGGGTGAGCAGTACTTC
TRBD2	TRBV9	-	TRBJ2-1	CASGSSGNYNEQFF	TGTGCCAGCGGATCTAGCGGGAACTACAATGAGCAGTTCTTC